This passage covers 21 T cell receptor beta chains from one sample sequenced in a study of T-cell reconstitution after alpha-beta-depleted transplantation in children. Unique molecular identifiers featured in how the TCRbeta library was prepared. Each CDR3 protein gets one entry after TCRdb re-called the PCR reads with MiXCR. The sample includes roughly 300,000 distinct CDR3 sequences, over 9% of them seen just once. The sequencing used PBMCs from the stem cell graft donor, collected from the stem cell graft. These receptors originate from a human donor who donated a stem cell graft to a child with acute lymphoblastic leukemia.

The chain combines TRBV20-1 with TRBJ2-7; 11 bases fit TRBD2. The CDR3 has 19 residues. With 3 bases clipped from V and 2 bases from J, the junction kept 18 bases outside the gene matches. Germline assignment: CDR1 DFQATT and CDR2 SNEGSKA (reference sequence). CDR3 in DNA: TGCAGTGCTAGTGACGGGGCAAGAGGGCTAGCGGGAGGTCCCTACGAGCAGTACTTC. Translating it yields CSASDGARGLAGGPYEQYF.

This clonotype was picked up a small number of times. The V and J genes are TRBV12-3 or TRBV12-4 and TRBJ2-3; D is possibly TRBD2 (5 bases). With 5 bases removed from V and 4 bases from J, the gap between germline ends came to 13 bases. The CDR3 sequence is 14 residues long. This chain's CDR3 is CASSPKGESDTQYF. The CDR3 DNA reads TGTGCCAGCAGTCCAAAGGGAGAGTCAGATACGCAGTATTTT.

This clonotype was recorded many times. V is TRBV5-6 and J is TRBJ2-1; D is possibly TRBD1 or TRBD2 (5 bases each). The CDR3 spans 14 residues. With 0 bases removed from V and 7 bases from J, the gap between germline ends came to 11 bases. Germline V gives CDR1 SGHDT, CDR2 YYEEEE. The CDR3 region is CASSLGSGRNEQFF. For the CDR3, the DNA is TGTGCCAGCAGCTTGGGCTCAGGGAGAAATGAGCAGTTCTTC.

CDR3 nucleotides: TGTGCCATCAGTGGTTGGACAGGCTCCTACGAGCAGTACTTC. Its protein product is CAISGWTGSYEQYF. The chain is built from TRBV10-3 and TRBJ2-7; 7 nucleotides align to TRBD1. Germline values: CDR1 ENHRY, CDR2 SYGVKD. CDR3 length: 14 amino acids. After removal of 4 bases from V and 0 bases from J, the junction contained 3 bases not matched to a gene.

This sequence joins TRBV2 and TRBJ1-2; D call uncertain. Germline V gives CDR1 SNHLY, CDR2 FYNNEI. V was pared by 6 bases and J by 8 bases, with 16 bases between. The CDR3 is made up of 13 amino acids. The CDR3 DNA sequence: TGTGCCAGCAGGCCAGACGGGGATCGGGGCTACACCTTC. It translates to CASRPDGDRGYTF.

This clonotype was observed many times. The rearrangement uses TRBV5-1 and TRBJ2-1; D possibly uses TRBD1 or TRBD2 (5 bases each). In germline, CDR1 is SGHRS, CDR2 YFSETQ. CDR3 length equals 15 residues. V lost 4 bases, J lost 5 bases, and 16 bases lay in between. CDR3 protein: CASSPRGGSNNEQFF. The CDR3 region has the DNA TGCGCCAGCAGCCCGAGGGGTGGGAGTAACAATGAGCAGTTCTTC.

The chain couples TRBV10-3 to TRBJ2-3, with D possibly being TRBD2 (6 bases). The CDR3 sequence is 16 residues long. Trimming removed 0 bases from V and 5 bases from J, with 15 bases in between. Germline V gives CDR1 ENHRY, CDR2 SYGVKD. DNA of the CDR3: TGTGCCATCAGTGAGTCGGGGCGGGGCTCCAAAGATACGCAGTATTTT. Residues: CAISESGRGSKDTQYF.

This clonotype was seen more than once but under ten times. V gene TRBV18 combines with J gene TRBJ1-2; D gene ambiguous. The ends were cut back, 4 bases at V and 0 bases at J, with 15 bases in the middle. Germline assignment: CDR1 KGHSH and CDR2 LQKENI. This CDR3 is built from 16 residues. CDR3 region: CASSLRETLPNYGYTF. CDR3 in DNA: TGTGCCAGCTCACTTCGGGAAACTCTACCTAACTATGGCTACACCTTC.

A note on this clonotype: One end of the junction fails to match germline, which may point to a read error. V usage is TRBV28 and J usage is TRBJ2-7, with D maybe TRBD1 (6 bases). The V gene's germline CDR1 is MDHEN and CDR2 SYDVKM. The CDR3 runs to 11 residues. The CDR3 loop is CASSRTGKKHF. Here the CDR3 DNA reads TGTGCCAGCAGTCGAACAGGGAAGAAACACTTC.

The sample holds a few counts of this clonotype. V is TRBV10-3 and J is TRBJ2-3; 7 bases map to TRBD2. Germline CDR1 reads ENHRY; CDR2 reads SYGVKD. This CDR3 spans 14 amino acids. The ends lost 7 bases at V and 2 bases at J; junction bases unmatched: 6. CDR3 region: CAINSGGDTDTQYF. The CDR3, as DNA: TGTGCCATCAACTCGGGGGGAGACACAGATACGCAGTATTTT.

Many counts were recorded for this clonotype. V is TRBV7-8 and J is TRBJ2-1; TRBD1 aligns across 7 bases. V lost 2 bases, J lost 6 bases, and 13 bases stayed unmatched. CDR1 and CDR2 from the germline V gene are SGHVS and FQNEAQ. The CDR3 is 17 amino acids. The CDR3 loop reads CASSLPWGNRGSNEQFF. The CDR3 coding sequence is TGTGCCAGCAGCTTACCCTGGGGGAACAGGGGTTCCAATGAGCAGTTCTTC.

This clonotype was found many times. V and J are TRBV28 and TRBJ1-3; D possibly corresponds to TRBD1 (6 bases). CDR1 is MDHEN and CDR2 is SYDVKM in the germline V gene. The germline V and J ends were trimmed by 7 bases and 3 bases, with 19 bases remaining between them. The CDR3 is 16 residues long. CDR3 amino acids: CASTVGGKAGGNTIYF. The CDR3 nucleotides read TGTGCCAGCACCGTCGGGGGCAAGGCGGGTGGAAACACCATATATTTT.

This clonotype was observed at least ten times. This chain uses TRBV7-9 with TRBJ2-1, with D uncertain. Per the germline V gene, CDR1 is SEHNR and CDR2 is FQNEAQ (reference sequence). This CDR3 contains 16 residues. V was clipped by 5 bases and J by 10 bases, with 24 bases between them. The chain's CDR3 is CASSAVRPTEAREQFF. CDR3 DNA sequence: TGTGCCAGCAGCGCCGTCCGGCCTACAGAAGCACGCGAGCAGTTCTTC.

This clonotype was detected a few times. V is TRBV20-1 and J is TRBJ2-1; 8 bases fit TRBD2. CDR3 length: 13 amino acids. The V gene's germline CDR1 is DFQATT and CDR2 SNEGSKA (reference sequence). CDR3 DNA: TGCGGAGGCCGGACTAGCTTCTACAATGAGCAGTTCTTC. Amino acids: CGGRTSFYNEQFF.

This chain links TRBV30 with TRBJ2-1; unclear D gene. This CDR3 comprises 12 residues. V lost 1 base, J lost 5 bases, and 6 bases lay in between. From germline, CDR1 is GTSNPN and CDR2 SVGIG (reference sequence). The CDR3 loop is CAWSGLDNEQFF. Written as DNA, the CDR3 is TGTGCCTGGAGTGGACTCGACAATGAGCAGTTCTTC. Full variable domain (missing parts from reference TRBV30 and TRBJ2-1): SQTIHQWPATLVQPVGSPLSLECTVEGTSNPNLYWYRQAAGRGLQLLFYSVGIGQISSEVPQNLSASRPQDRQFILSSKKLLLSDSGFYLCAWSGLDNEQFFGPGTRLTVL.

For the CDR3, the DNA is TGCAGTGCTAGGCTAAACCGACTAGCGGGAGGGAAGGCTCAGTACTTC. Amino acids: CSARLNRLAGGKAQYF. The rearrangement joins TRBV20-1 to TRBJ2-4; 14 nucleotides agree with TRBD2. The germline V gene has CDR1 DFQATT and CDR2 SNEGSKA (reference sequence). The CDR3 runs 16 residues. The J segment lost 12 bases and the V segment lost 3 bases, leaving 13 bases of the junction unmatched.

V usage is TRBV28 and J usage is TRBJ1-5; D may be TRBD1 (5 bases). V lost 8 bases and J lost 4, with 15 bases in between. CDR1 is MDHEN and CDR2 is SYDVKM in the germline V gene. CDR3 length: 14 residues. The CDR3 reads CASCRRGENQPQHF. DNA for the CDR3: TGTGCCAGCTGCAGGAGGGGAGAGAATCAGCCCCAGCATTTT. The complete variable domain, with remaining parts taken from reference TRBV28 and TRBJ1-5, reads DVKVTQSSRYLVKRTGEKVFLECVQDMDHENMFWYRQDPGLGLRLIYFSYDVKMKEKGDIPEGYSVSREKKERFSLILESASTNQTSMYLCASCRRGENQPQHFGDGTRLSIL.

This chain links TRBV7-2 with TRBJ2-7, with a weak D call TRBD2 (5 bases). The ends were cut back, 1 base at V and 0 bases at J, with 13 bases in the middle. Germline V CDR1 and CDR2: SGHTA, FQGNSA. This CDR3 has 16 amino acids. The CDR3 sequence is CASSLGSMGSSYEQYF. The CDR3 DNA reads TGTGCCAGCAGCTTAGGATCGATGGGGAGCTCCTACGAGCAGTACTTC. The whole variable domain, filled in from reference TRBV7-2 and TRBJ2-7, reads GAGVSQSPSNKVTEKGKDVELRCDPISGHTALYWYRQSLGQGLEFLIYFQGNSAPDKSGLPSDRFSAERTGGSVSTLTIQRTQQEDSAVYLCASSLGSMGSSYEQYFGPGTRLTVT.

The chain couples TRBV5-1 to TRBJ1-1, with D maybe TRBD1 (6 bases). V lost 0 bases and J 4 bases, leaving 16 bases between the germline ends. Germline V gene sequence: CDR1 SGHRS, CDR2 YFSETQ. The CDR3 is made up of 16 amino acids. The CDR3 is CASSLAGGQGGTEAFF. CDR3 DNA: TGCGCCAGCAGCTTGGCCGGGGGCCAGGGAGGCACTGAAGCTTTCTTT. Complete variable domain (other parts from reference TRBV5-1 and TRBJ1-1): KAGVTQTPRYLIKTRGQQVTLSCSPISGHRSVSWYQQTPGQGLQFLFEYFSETQRNKGNFPGRFSGRQFSNSRSEMNVSTLELGDSALYLCASSLAGGQGGTEAFFGQGTRLTVV.

This clonotype was seen a handful of times. V gene TRBV15 combines with J gene TRBJ1-5; D not resolved. Germline V gene data show CDR1 as LNHNV and CDR2 as YYDKDF (reference sequence). This CDR3 spans 12 amino acids. Trimming took off 0 bases at V and 6 bases at J, with 3 bases between the two ends. The chain's CDR3 is CATSRDVQPQHF. The DNA of the CDR3 is TGTGCCACCAGCAGAGATGTTCAGCCCCAGCATTTT. The complete variable domain, with remaining parts taken from reference TRBV15 and TRBJ1-5, reads DAMVIQNPRYQVTQFGKPVTLSCSQTLNHNVMYWYQQKSSQAPKLLFHYYDKDFNNEADTPDNFQSRRPNTSFCFLDIRSPGLGDTAMYLCATSRDVQPQHFGDGTRLSIL.

This clonotype has at least ten counts. CDR3 residues: CASSPSQGGGEKLFF. CDR3 DNA sequence: TGTGCCAGCAGCCCCTCACAGGGAGGTGGTGAAAAACTGTTTTTT. The chain combines TRBV3-1 with TRBJ1-4; weak D call: TRBD1 (6 bases). CDR1 LGHDT and CDR2 YNNKEL come from the germline V gene (reference sequence). This CDR3 has 15 residues. V was pared by 4 bases and J by 7 bases, with 16 bases between.